One and the same sample provided the 16 T cell receptor beta chains below, sequenced in a study of PD-1 blockade in classical Hodgkin lymphoma. Repertoires were generated with immunoSEQ multiplex PCR, while TCRdb's copy carries only in-frame clones and drops some. Here the sample spans about 110,000 clones, roughly nine tenths being singletons. Relapse after autologous stem cell transplantation occurred in every patient, and brentuximab vedotin exposure varied. The sample here was peripheral blood mononuclear cells (PBMCs), taken before the second cycle of nivolumab. Every receptor here comes from a human donor with classical Hodgkin lymphoma.

In regard to this clone: This CDR3 is also generated by other DNA sequences in the sample. The chain recombines TRBV27 with TRBJ2-7, with unresolved D. Germline CDR1 is MNHEY and CDR2 is SMNVEV (reference sequence). The CDR3 is 13 residues long. V lost 2 bases, J lost 3 bases, and 8 bases lay in between. The CDR3 coding sequence is TGTGCCAGCAGTTTAGGGCCGCACTACGAGCAGTACTTC. This translates into CASSLGPHYEQYF.

V usage is TRBV19 and J usage is TRBJ2-7; 7 bases map to TRBD1. Germline CDR1 is LNHDA and CDR2 is SQIVND (reference sequence). The CDR3 sequence is 17 residues long. V was pared by 3 bases and J by 2 bases, with 13 bases of the junction left unmatched. The DNA for the CDR3 is TGTGCCAGTAGTATTAGCTCCAACGACAGGGACCCCTACGAGCAGTACTTC. Amino acid sequence: CASSISSNDRDPYEQYF.

This rearrangement joins TRBV28 to TRBJ1-1, with D tentatively TRBD1 (6 bases). This CDR3 comprises 14 residues. The germline gives CDR1 MDHEN, CDR2 SYDVKM. V shed 6 bases and J shed 0 bases, with 11 bases lying between them. The CDR3 region is CASRVDRLNTEAFF. CDR3 coding DNA: TGTGCCAGCAGGGTCGACAGGCTGAACACTGAAGCTTTCTTT.

The V call is TRBV27, the J call TRBJ1-1, with 8 positions matching TRBD1. This CDR3 spans 16 amino acids. V shed 1 base, J shed 4 bases, and the junction held 8 bases outside the gene matches. Germline assignment: CDR1 MNHEY and CDR2 SMNVEV (reference sequence). CDR3 in DNA: TGTGCCAGCAGTTTATGGGGATTAACAGGGGGCACTGAAGCTTTCTTT. This translates into CASSLWGLTGGTEAFF.

The genes are TRBV4-1 and TRBJ2-5; 11 bases line up with TRBD2. The J segment lost 0 bases and the V segment lost 1 base, leaving 4 bases of the junction unmatched. The V gene's germline CDR1 is MGHRA and CDR2 YSYEKL. The CDR3 extends over 17 amino acids. The CDR3 loop reads CASSQGGTSGYQETQYF. DNA for the CDR3: TGCGCCAGCAGCCAAGGAGGGACTAGCGGCTACCAAGAGACCCAGTACTTC.

This rearrangement joins TRBV5-5 to TRBJ1-2; no firm D call. Germline values: CDR1 SGHKS, CDR2 YYEKEE (reference sequence). The V gene lost 0 bases and the J gene lost 3 bases, with 12 bases spanning the gap. The CDR3 spans 15 residues. The CDR3 nucleotides read TGTGCCAGCAGCTTGGAAGGTTTGACGGACTATGGCTACACCTTC. This translates into CASSLEGLTDYGYTF.

This CDR3 reads CASTPGGLLYNEQFF. In nucleotides, the CDR3 is TGTGCCAGTACCCCGGGGGGACTCCTATACAATGAGCAGTTCTTC. The V and J genes are TRBV19 and TRBJ2-1; TRBD2 aligns across 7 bases. The germline CDR1 and CDR2 sequences are LNHDA and SQIVND (reference sequence). Trimming took 7 bases from V and 4 from J; bases not matched to a gene: 10. The CDR3 runs 15 residues.

The J gene is TRBJ1-1, the V gene TRBV6-4; 7 positions agree with TRBD1. This CDR3 spans 15 amino acids. V dropped 3 bases and J dropped 0; count of bases not matched to a gene: 4. Germline V gives CDR1 MRHNA, CDR2 SNTAGT. CDR3 in DNA: TGTGCCAGCAGTGAACGGGACAGATTGAACACTGAAGCTTTCTTT. It encodes CASSERDRLNTEAFF.

The chain employs TRBV30 and TRBJ2-7; perhaps TRBD2 as D (6 bases). The CDR3 covers 16 residues. Deletions cut 4 bases from V and 7 bases from J, with 26 bases between. Germline CDR1 reads GTSNPN; CDR2 reads SVGIG (reference sequence). CDR3 in amino acids: CAWKRQPLGGFGEQYF. The CDR3 region has the DNA TGTGCCTGGAAAAGACAGCCCCTGGGGGGTTTCGGGGAGCAGTACTTC.

The rearrangement uses TRBV5-1 and TRBJ2-5, with 11 bases that match TRBD1. The V and J ends lost 4 bases and 5 bases, in that order; junction bases with no gene match: 7. The CDR3 totals 15 residues. Germline loops: CDR1 SGHRS, CDR2 YFSETQ. The CDR3 sequence: CASSPGQGAGETQYF. The CDR3 DNA is TGCGCCAGCAGCCCCGGACAGGGGGCAGGGGAGACCCAGTACTTC.

The V call is TRBV4-3, the J call TRBJ2-7; D gene unclear. Trimming pared 0 bases from V and 2 bases from J, leaving 14 bases between. Germline V gene sequence: CDR1 LGHNA, CDR2 YSLEER. This CDR3 region has 16 residues. CDR3 loop: CASSQDWSDGTYEQYF. CDR3 in DNA: TGCGCCAGCAGCCAAGATTGGTCGGACGGAACCTACGAGCAGTACTTC.

In regard to this clone: Relative to the germline gene, one junction end is altered; a read error may explain this. The V and J genes are TRBV5-4 and TRBJ2-7; no firm D call. The CDR3 totals 10 residues. Looked up from germline, CDR1 is SGHNT and CDR2 is YYREEE (reference sequence). The CDR3 reads CATSSYEQYF. The CDR3 DNA sequence: TGTGCCACCAGCTCTTACGAGCAGTACTTC.

The genes are TRBV6-1 and TRBJ1-5, with 7 bases lining up with TRBD1. The trim removed 6 bases at V and 2 bases at J, leaving 7 bases unmatched. CDR1 MNHNS and CDR2 SASEGT come from the germline V gene. The CDR3 loop spans 15 amino acids. The CDR3 DNA sequence: TGTGCCAGCAGAACCCGACAGGGAGGCAATCAGCCCCAGCATTTT. This sequence encodes CASRTRQGGNQPQHF.

The V and J genes are TRBV4-1 and TRBJ2-7; D might be TRBD2 (5 bases). V lost 0 bases, J lost 4 bases, and 16 bases lay in between. Looked up from germline, CDR1 is MGHRA and CDR2 is YSYEKL. The CDR3 runs 16 residues. The CDR3 region is CASSQEGPPRGYEQYF. DNA for the CDR3: TGCGCCAGCAGCCAAGAGGGCCCTCCCCGGGGTTACGAGCAGTACTTC.

This chain uses TRBV7-2 with TRBJ1-1; D is ambiguous. Germline CDR1 SGHTA, CDR2 FQGNSA. Between the trimmed V and J ends, which lost 2 bases and 6 bases, there was a span of 13 bases. This CDR3 comprises 14 residues. CDR3 sequence reads: CASSLWPRRPEAFF. The CDR3 bases are TGTGCCAGCAGCTTATGGCCTCGTCGCCCTGAAGCTTTCTTT. Full variable domain (outside the CDR3, taken from reference TRBV7-2 and TRBJ1-1): GAGVSQSPSNKVTEKGKDVELRCDPISGHTALYWYRQSLGQGLEFLIYFQGNSAPDKSGLPSDRFSAERTGGSVSTLTIQRTQQEDSAVYLCASSLWPRRPEAFFGQGTRLTVV.

This clone has a single count. The chain carries TRBV4-2 and TRBJ2-7; 10 bases agree with TRBD2. The CDR3 is 16 residues long. Per germline, CDR1 LGHNA and CDR2 YNFKEQ. The J segment lost 4 bases and the V segment lost 0 bases, leaving 6 bases of the junction unmatched. The CDR3 is CASSQESGRAYYEQYF. Here the CDR3 DNA reads TGTGCCAGCAGCCAAGAAAGCGGGAGGGCCTATTACGAGCAGTACTTC.